The rows below give T cell receptor beta chains drawn from one sample of a study of shared clonotypes between healthy human individuals. Produced via immunoSEQ multiplex PCR; TCRdb's table is partial and in-frame only. The data show over 750,000 clones, with about 96% seen just once and around 0.25% held by the top ten. The sequenced sample consisted of naive CD8+ T cells sorted from blood. These receptors originate from a man aged 25 to 40 in good health. Both conserved end residues are part of each CDR3. Each record gives: CDR3 DNA, CDR3 protein, D gene, clone size, V gene, J gene, CDR3 length. A D gene is named only where the DNA matches it firmly. Clone size is given for some rows only: seen once, a few or many times, or a class if the clone is expanded.

cdr3_nt: TGTGCCAGCAGTCAAGGTGGGGGTGAGCAGTTCTTC; cdr3_aa: CASSQGGGEQFF; d_call: .; clone_size: few; v_call: TRBV6-5; j_call: TRBJ2-1; cdr3_length: 12
cdr3_nt: TGTGCCAGCAGTTTTCTCAATAGGGGGACTAGTCTAGAGACCCAGTACTTC; cdr3_aa: CASSFLNRGTSLETQYF; d_call: TRBD2; clone_size: .; v_call: TRBV28; j_call: TRBJ2-5; cdr3_length: 17
cdr3_nt: TGTGCCAGCAGTTTACGTGGGGGGCTCGGCAATCAGCCCCAGCATTTT; cdr3_aa: CASSLRGGLGNQPQHF; d_call: .; clone_size: .; v_call: TRBV27; j_call: TRBJ1-5; cdr3_length: 16
cdr3_nt: TGTGCCAGCAGCTCGCGACAGGGTTTGCTCGAGCAGTACTTC; cdr3_aa: CASSSRQGLLEQYF; d_call: TRBD1; clone_size: .; v_call: TRBV5-4; j_call: TRBJ2-7; cdr3_length: 14
cdr3_nt: TGTGCCTCCAAGGACAGGGCCACAGATACGCAGTATTTT; cdr3_aa: CASKDRATDTQYF; d_call: TRBD1; clone_size: once; v_call: TRBV10-3; j_call: TRBJ2-3; cdr3_length: 13
cdr3_nt: TGTGCCAGCAGCTTTTCGGCAGCCGGGGAGCTGTTTTTT; cdr3_aa: CASSFSAAGELFF; d_call: .; clone_size: .; v_call: TRBV7-9; j_call: TRBJ2-2; cdr3_length: 13
cdr3_nt: TGTGCCAGCAGCTTAGGACGGGGGAGTAACCAAGAGACCCAGTACTTC; cdr3_aa: CASSLGRGSNQETQYF; d_call: .; clone_size: .; v_call: TRBV11-2; j_call: TRBJ2-5; cdr3_length: 16
cdr3_nt: TGTGCCAGCAGTTTATTCCCTAGCGACAATGAGCAGTTCTTC; cdr3_aa: CASSLFPSDNEQFF; d_call: .; clone_size: once; v_call: TRBV27; j_call: TRBJ2-1; cdr3_length: 14
cdr3_nt: TGTGCCAGCAGCCCGACCGGGACCCTTAGCGAAAAACTGTTTTTT; cdr3_aa: CASSPTGTLSEKLFF; d_call: .; clone_size: .; v_call: TRBV7-6; j_call: TRBJ1-4; cdr3_length: 15
cdr3_nt: TGTGCCAGCAGCGTAATGGAGGATGAGCAGTTCTTC; cdr3_aa: CASSVMEDEQFF; d_call: .; clone_size: .; v_call: TRBV9; j_call: TRBJ2-1; cdr3_length: 12
cdr3_nt: TGTGCCAGCAGTTTTAACAGCGACTACGAGCAGTACTTC; cdr3_aa: CASSFNSDYEQYF; d_call: .; clone_size: once; v_call: TRBV27; j_call: TRBJ2-7; cdr3_length: 13
cdr3_nt: TGTGCCAGCAGCCCGCCAATCGGGGGCTCCTACGAGCAGTACTTC; cdr3_aa: CASSPPIGGSYEQYF; d_call: .; clone_size: .; v_call: TRBV5-6; j_call: TRBJ2-7; cdr3_length: 15
cdr3_nt: TGTGCCAGCAGTTTAGGAGCGGGAAGGGATGAGCAGTTCTTC; cdr3_aa: CASSLGAGRDEQFF; d_call: TRBD2; clone_size: .; v_call: TRBV27; j_call: TRBJ2-1; cdr3_length: 14
cdr3_nt: TGTGCCAGCAGCGTAGATCGGGGTTTGAGTTACAATGAGCAGTTCTTC; cdr3_aa: CASSVDRGLSYNEQFF; d_call: .; clone_size: .; v_call: TRBV9; j_call: TRBJ2-1; cdr3_length: 16
cdr3_nt: TGTGCCAGTTCAGTTGGACTGTTCTACGAGCAGTACTTC; cdr3_aa: CASSVGLFYEQYF; d_call: .; clone_size: .; v_call: TRBV19; j_call: TRBJ2-7; cdr3_length: 13
cdr3_nt: TGTGCCAGCAGCTTGTTCTGGGACAGGGATACCTACGAGCAGTACTTC; cdr3_aa: CASSLFWDRDTYEQYF; d_call: TRBD1; clone_size: .; v_call: TRBV5-5; j_call: TRBJ2-7; cdr3_length: 16
cdr3_nt: TGTGCCAGCAGTGACCCGGTTGGGACTAGCGGGAGTTGGTCCTACGAGCAGTACTTC; cdr3_aa: CASSDPVGTSGSWSYEQYF; d_call: TRBD2; clone_size: .; v_call: TRBV28; j_call: TRBJ2-7; cdr3_length: 19
cdr3_nt: TGTGCCAGTAAAGGGGGGGACTACACCTTC; cdr3_aa: CASKGGDYTF; d_call: .; clone_size: .; v_call: TRBV2; j_call: TRBJ1-2; cdr3_length: 10
cdr3_nt: TGCGCCAGCAGCCAAGACCCGGGATGGCGTAATGAGCAGTTCTTC; cdr3_aa: CASSQDPGWRNEQFF; d_call: .; clone_size: .; v_call: TRBV4-1; j_call: TRBJ2-1; cdr3_length: 15
cdr3_nt: TGTGCCAGCAGTGTATTACTAGCGGGAGTAGAGACCCAGTACTTC; cdr3_aa: CASSVLLAGVETQYF; d_call: TRBD2; clone_size: .; v_call: TRBV6-1; j_call: TRBJ2-5; cdr3_length: 15
cdr3_nt: TGTGCCAGCAGTTACTCAACCGGACAGGGCGCCTACGAGCAGTACTTC; cdr3_aa: CASSYSTGQGAYEQYF; d_call: TRBD1; clone_size: .; v_call: TRBV6-5; j_call: TRBJ2-7; cdr3_length: 16
cdr3_nt: TGTGCCAGCAGCTTCACCGGACTCCAGGGAGATACGCAGTATTTT; cdr3_aa: CASSFTGLQGDTQYF; d_call: .; clone_size: few; v_call: TRBV7-9; j_call: TRBJ2-3; cdr3_length: 15
cdr3_nt: TGTGCCAGCAGTACCTCTAGCGGACCCCCGGCCGGGGAGCTGTTTTTT; cdr3_aa: CASSTSSGPPAGELFF; d_call: TRBD2; clone_size: .; v_call: TRBV27; j_call: TRBJ2-2; cdr3_length: 16
cdr3_nt: TGTGCCAGCAGTTCCCGTGGCTACCAAGAGACCCAGTACTTC; cdr3_aa: CASSSRGYQETQYF; d_call: .; clone_size: .; v_call: TRBV28; j_call: TRBJ2-5; cdr3_length: 14
cdr3_nt: TGTGCCAGCAGCTTGGATGGTACCCACCTACGAGAGCAGTACTTC; cdr3_aa: CASSLDGTHLREQYF; d_call: .; clone_size: .; v_call: TRBV5-6; j_call: TRBJ2-7; cdr3_length: 15
cdr3_nt: TGTGCCAGCAGGGAGGGTTCGACCACCGGGGAGCTGTTTTTT; cdr3_aa: CASREGSTTGELFF; d_call: .; clone_size: .; v_call: TRBV7-9; j_call: TRBJ2-2; cdr3_length: 14
cdr3_nt: TGTGCCAGCAGCTCGACTAGCGGAATCACAGATACGCAGTATTTT; cdr3_aa: CASSSTSGITDTQYF; d_call: TRBD2; clone_size: .; v_call: TRBV7-3; j_call: TRBJ2-3; cdr3_length: 15
cdr3_nt: TGTGCCTCCACTGGGGTGGGAAACATTCAGTACTTC; cdr3_aa: CASTGVGNIQYF; d_call: .; clone_size: .; v_call: TRBV30; j_call: TRBJ2-4; cdr3_length: 12
cdr3_nt: TGTGCCAGCAGTCCCAGGACAGGGATAGACACTGAAGCTTTCTTT; cdr3_aa: CASSPRTGIDTEAFF; d_call: TRBD1; clone_size: .; v_call: TRBV27; j_call: TRBJ1-1; cdr3_length: 15